The clone carrying this T cell receptor (beta chain) appeared a single time. The antigen is not known. Only in-frame clones appear in the TCRdb table, and some are missing; sequencing was by immunoSEQ multiplex PCR. This table has under 130,000 clones, 70% to 90% appearing once. Germline lookup yields CDR1 SGDLS and CDR2 YYNGEE. The CDR3 spans 15 residues. Trimming took off 0 bases at V and 8 bases at J, with 17 bases between the two ends. The sample comes from a study of T cell responses to AZD1222 COVID-19 vaccine. Whole-study results and caveats: Spike-specific TCRs gained breadth and depth after people received two AZD1222 doses. Unmutated variant regions reportedly attract nearly half of all spike-specific TCRs.

Source: peripheral blood, taken on day 0 of AZD1222 vaccination. The sequence derives from an adult in good health. This chain links TRBV9 with TRBJ1-2; possibly TRBD1 for D (5 bases). The CDR3 DNA follows: TGTGCCAGCAGCGTAGATCCCTCTGTGGGGGGAGGCTACACCTTC. It specifies CASSVDPSVGGGYTF. The variable domain in full, with the rest retrieved from reference TRBV9 and TRBJ1-2, is DSGVTQTPKHLITATGQRVTLRCSPRSGDLSVYWYQQSLDQGLQFLIQYYNGEERAKGNILERFSAQQFPDLHSELNLSSLELGDSALYFCASSVDPSVGGGYTFGSGTRLTVV.